This T cell receptor (beta chain) was captured by sequencing in a study of identical twins (dated by TCRdb to about 2016). Describing the broader study: To test whether fetal clonotypes persist, the study used deep sequencing on TCR alpha and beta repertoires from monozygotic twins, unrelated adults of various ages, and cord blood. To rule out contamination, the twin experiments were replicated at different times with different library preparation protocols. Broader findings and caveats from the paper: Fewer insertions were carried by abundant cord blood beta clonotypes; a weaker similar trend was observed in young adult naive repertoires, while no such trend was observed in memory repertoires. Compared with coincidental sharing between unrelated individuals, out-of-frame TCR alpha sequences shared between twins showed an excess of sequences with low generation probability. Conclusions relied on cross-sectional statistical analysis, since the same donors could not be followed over many years. The excess sharing between twins in beta out-of-frame sequences was weaker because fewer shared sequences reduced the signal-to-noise ratio. In monozygotic twins, out-of-frame TCR alpha sharing was systematically underestimated by recombination models, although the models agreed with sharing between unrelated individuals. Zero-insertion analyses could be partly confounded by invariant T cells such as MAIT and iNKT, though diverse VJ usage argued against such confounding for most clonotypes.

Every donor was a healthy Caucasian. Three pairs of female monozygotic twins, all aged about 18 to 29 years, were included in the twin cohort. RNA for TCR libraries was isolated from peripheral blood mononuclear cells. Library preparation employed 5' RACE. This sample was sequenced with an Illumina HiSeq 2000. A universal primer binding site was introduced by template switching, and a unique molecular identifier was present in the final cDNA, enabling accurate counting of TCR cDNA molecules. First-strand cDNA for TCR alpha and beta chains was synthesized from specific primers in the conserved constant-segment region. To control for contamination, each cDNA library was double barcoded with a SMART-Mk sample barcode plus Illumina barcodes. TruSeq adapter sequences and Illumina sample barcodes were added in two successive PCR steps. Sequencing of the TCR alpha and beta cDNA libraries was done on the Illumina HiSeq platform using custom primers. The original pipeline was this. MiGEC processed the raw reads to extract unique molecular identifiers, while MiXCR was used to determine the CDR3 positions. Recombination models were inferred per individual with the repgenHMM and IGoR tools using an EM algorithm. Shared clonotypes were analyzed with the tcR package in R, and sharing was normalized by the product of cloneset sizes. Out-of-frame nonproductive sequences were analyzed to study raw recombination free of thymic and clonal selection effects. TCRdb cleaned the public reads at Q25 with fastp, built clones with MiXCR and kept in-frame beta chains. CDR3 protein duplicates are merged, each entry listing the most common genes and DNA. The V and J calls and clone size come from TCRdb's table, not from the authors' own analysis. This sample comprises about 720,000 distinct CDR3 sequences, over 15% of them detected only once. Around 13% of the sample is taken by the ten largest.

Turning to this clonotype: The antigen it binds to is not known. No per-base quality is available; no much larger clone lies one base away.

CDR1 and CDR2 were assigned from the germline V gene as SGHVS and FQNEAQ. The CDR3 runs 14 residues from the cysteine to the phenylalanine. Only the CDR3 region is kept as DNA, spanning 42 bases read in frame from base 1. V loses 4 bases of germline sequence and J loses 4 bases, and the interval between the two ends is 11 bases. The sample was also linked to a second study, of T cells expressing NK-cell markers. From that second study: TCR beta-chain repertoires were profiled in sorted CD3+CD56+NKG2C+, CD3+CD56+NKG2C- and CD3+CD56-NKG2C+ T-cell subsets from several donors. Among the eight sequenced donors, seven were HCMV-seropositive and one was HCMV-seronegative. To restrict sorting to alphabetaTCR-expressing T cells, an anti-gammadeltaTCR antibody was added in several experiments. In roughly 6 donors, the dominant CD3+CD56+NKG2C+ clonotypes ranked among the top 10 CD8+ clonotypes, making up 1.0-7.0% of CD8+ T cells. Those dominant clonotypes were again the most abundant among CD3+CD56-NKG2C+ cells in a handful of donors, at 28.3-60.1%. Whether the expanded NKG2C-expressing T cell clones were specific for HCMV antigens was left unclear. Randomly selected healthy volunteers, three men and five women, were used as the eight sequenced donors. HCMV-specific IgG was detected in serum with a commercial ELISA kit to determine HCMV serostatus. Bulk peripheral blood T-cell repertoires were additionally sequenced from unsorted PBMC for roughly six donors. MIGEC was used to demultiplex reads and group reads by UMI, and MiTCR was used to assemble and quantify clonotypes. To exclude erroneous sequences, any TCR cDNA sequence not supported by at least two reads was discarded. The tcR package was used for downstream repertoire analysis, with clonotypes matched between fractions based on CDR3 nucleotide sequence plus V segment. VDJmatch was used to annotate antigen specificity against VDJdb, with one amino acid substitution in CDR3 allowed.

The receptor chain draws on TRBV7-8 and TRBJ2-1, with a tentative D gene TRBD2 over 5 matching bases. This clonotype was obtained from a woman aged 18-29 years in good health. The sample was PBMCs. CDR3 region: CASSSSDSYNEQFF. The DNA sequence is as follows: TGTGCCAGCAGCTCCTCGGACTCTTACAATGAGCAGTTCTTC.